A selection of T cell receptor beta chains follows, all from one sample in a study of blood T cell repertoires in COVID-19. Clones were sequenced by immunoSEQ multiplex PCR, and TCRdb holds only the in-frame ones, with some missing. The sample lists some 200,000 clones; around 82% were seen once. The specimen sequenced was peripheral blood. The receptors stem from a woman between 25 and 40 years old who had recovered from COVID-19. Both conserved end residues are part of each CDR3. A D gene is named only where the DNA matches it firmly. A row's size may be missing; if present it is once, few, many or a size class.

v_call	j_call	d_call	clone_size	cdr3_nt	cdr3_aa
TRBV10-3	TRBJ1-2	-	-	TGTGCCATCTGGGCAGGGGCCATAGACGGCTACACCTTC	CAIWAGAIDGYTF
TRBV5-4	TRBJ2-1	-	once	TGTGCCAGCAGCCTAGACCGATCCTACAATGAGCAGTTCTTC	CASSLDRSYNEQFF
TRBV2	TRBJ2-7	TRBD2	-	TGTGCCAGCAGTGATGGGCTGGGGGGGATCTCCTACGAGCAGTACTTC	CASSDGLGGISYEQYF
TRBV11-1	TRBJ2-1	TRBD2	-	TGTGCCAGCAGCGCCGGGACTACTAACAACAATGAGCAGTTCTTC	CASSAGTTNNNEQFF
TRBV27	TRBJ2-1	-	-	TGTGCCAGTTACAGGGAGGGGTCCTACAATGAGCAGTTCTTC	CASYREGSYNEQFF
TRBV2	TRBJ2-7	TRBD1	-	TGTGCCAGCAGTGGACAGGGGGTAGAGCAGTACTTC	CASSGQGVEQYF
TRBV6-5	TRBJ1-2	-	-	TGTGCCAGCAGTTTCAGAGGACATTCCGATGGCTACACCTTC	CASSFRGHSDGYTF
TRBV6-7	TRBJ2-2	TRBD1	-	TGTGCCAGCAAGCAGGGGGAGAACACCGGGGAGCTGTTTTTT	CASKQGENTGELFF
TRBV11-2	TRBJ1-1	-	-	TGTGCCAGCAGCTTCTTTCCCAGGGAAGGGGGGAACACTGAAGCTTTCTTT	CASSFFPREGGNTEAFF
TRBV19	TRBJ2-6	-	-	TGTGCCAGTAAATCAGGTAGCTCTGGGGCCAACGTCCTGACTTTC	CASKSGSSGANVLTF
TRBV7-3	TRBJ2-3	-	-	TGTGCCAGCAGTTCTCGACTAGTCGATACGCAGTATTTT	CASSSRLVDTQYF
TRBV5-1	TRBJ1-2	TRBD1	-	TGCGCCAGCAGCCTCGTACCAGAAGGACAGGGGGCACATGGCTACACCTTC	CASSLVPEGQGAHGYTF
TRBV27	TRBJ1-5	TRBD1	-	TGTGCCAGCAGTTTGGGGACAGGGGATTTCAGTCAGCCCCAGCATTTT	CASSLGTGDFSQPQHF
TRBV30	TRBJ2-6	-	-	TGTGCCTGGAGGCGGGGGCGTGGAGTCTCTGGGGCCAACGTCCTGACTTTC	CAWRRGRGVSGANVLTF
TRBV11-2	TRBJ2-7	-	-	TGTGCCAGCAGCTTAGCTATAGCAGGGCCGTACTTC	CASSLAIAGPYF
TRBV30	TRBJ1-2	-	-	TGTGCCGTAGACAGAGGTTATGGCTACACCTTC	CAVDRGYGYTF
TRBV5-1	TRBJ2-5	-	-	TGCGCCAGCAGCTTTTCCCCCTCAGAGACCCAGTACTTC	CASSFSPSETQYF
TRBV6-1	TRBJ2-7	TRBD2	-	TGTGCCAGCAGTGATAGCGGGTCCTACGAGCAGTACTTC	CASSDSGSYEQYF
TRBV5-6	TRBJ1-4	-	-	TGTGCCAGCAGACTGAGAGGGTTTGATGAAAAACTGTTTTTT	CASRLRGFDEKLFF
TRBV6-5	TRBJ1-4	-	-	TGTGCCAGCAGTATAGGAGCAACTAATGAAAAACTGTTTTTT	CASSIGATNEKLFF
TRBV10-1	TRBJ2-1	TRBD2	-	TGCGCCAGCAGTGAGTCGGAGGCTAGCGGGAGGGCCGGAGAAGGTGAGCAGTTCTTC	CASSESEASGRAGEGEQFF
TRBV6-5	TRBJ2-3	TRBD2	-	TGTGCCAGCAGTTCCGGACTAGTTCCCGATACGCAGTATTTT	CASSSGLVPDTQYF
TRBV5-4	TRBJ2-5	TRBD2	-	TGTGCCAGCAGTCGTGGACTAGCGGGAGGGTCGTACCAAGAGACCCAGTACTTC	CASSRGLAGGSYQETQYF
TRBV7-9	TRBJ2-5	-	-	TGTGCCAGCAGCCTAGGACGGAACCCCGGGGAGACCCAGTACTTC	CASSLGRNPGETQYF
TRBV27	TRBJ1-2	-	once	TGTGCCAGCAGTTTATTCGGGGGTAACTATGGCTACACCTTC	CASSLFGGNYGYTF
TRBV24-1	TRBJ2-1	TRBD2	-	TGTGCCACCTTTGGAGGGCTAGCGGGGGCCAGCTCCTACAATGAGCAGTTCTTC	CATFGGLAGASSYNEQFF
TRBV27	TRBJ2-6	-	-	TGTGCCAGCAGTCTTAAGAGCTCTGGGGCCAACGTCCTGACTTTC	CASSLKSSGANVLTF
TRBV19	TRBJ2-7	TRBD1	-	TGTGCCAGCAATGGACAGGCCGGCTCCTACGAGCAGTACTTC	CASNGQAGSYEQYF